The present entry profiles one T cell receptor beta chain with its context. Its antigen is currently unknown. The sample belongs to a study of cytomegalovirus exposure and HLA in healthy donors. Study-wide points: The classifier reportedly diagnosed cytomegalovirus status with high specificity and sensitivity. There were 150 to 200 TCR beta chains listed as cytomegalovirus-associated.

Clones were sequenced by immunoSEQ multiplex PCR, and TCRdb holds only the in-frame ones, with some missing. The table records about 110,000 clones, around 85% of them present only once. Sequenced input: PBMCs. This TCR derives from a woman under 30 in good health and CMV-seronegative.

CDR3 in amino acids: CASSPEGGQTYEQYF. CDR3 sequence (DNA): TGCGCCAGCAGCCCGGAAGGGGGACAGACCTACGAGCAGTACTTC. This chain connects TRBV4-1 to TRBJ2-7; 7 bases line up with TRBD1. V lost 4 bases and J lost 2; bases outside the gene matches: 8. This CDR3 region has 15 residues. From germline, CDR1 is MGHRA and CDR2 YSYEKL.